A selection of T cell receptor beta chains follows, all from one sample in a study of shared clonotypes between healthy human individuals. TCRdb keeps only in-frame clones here, not all; method: immunoSEQ multiplex PCR. The table lists under 1 million clones, about 96% of them singletons. Material: naive CD8+ T cells sorted from blood. The source is a man aged 25-40 years in good health. Each CDR3 is given without its conserved first and last residue.

J gene,V gene,CDR3 protein
TRBJ2-2,TRBV18,ASSPDTVNTGELF
TRBJ2-5,TRBV7-9,ASSSVGQIQETQY
TRBJ2-1,TRBV15,ATSRDTAPNPSYNEQF
TRBJ2-7,TRBV13,ASSLGGREQY
TRBJ1-1,TRBV7-2,ASSLVPGNTEAF
TRBJ1-6,TRBV5-6,ASSWQEYSPLH
TRBJ2-1,TRBV25-1,ASSETYNEQF
TRBJ2-7,TRBV30,AWSVDRTGLSYEQY
TRBJ2-7,TRBV5-1,ASSLRGQGYEQY
TRBJ2-7,TRBV7-9,ASSLGLGSERYEQY
TRBJ1-1,TRBV27,ATLREGGTEAF
TRBJ2-7,TRBV7-8,ASSSGTDYQVEQY
TRBJ2-7,TRBV27,ASSKTGPYEQY
TRBJ1-1,TRBV4-1,ASSRGRQGGTEAF
TRBJ2-7,TRBV7-6,ASSFGPDYEQY
TRBJ2-7,TRBV6-5,ASSSSLDSPRYEQY
TRBJ2-1,TRBV10-3,AISDPLAGVTLNEQF
TRBJ2-2,TRBV29-1,SVAGTGNTGELF
TRBJ2-2,TRBV9,ASSVAEAVRELF
TRBJ1-1,TRBV2,ASSELDSNTEAF
TRBJ2-1,TRBV11-3,ASSQPPSNEQF
TRBJ1-1,TRBV5-4,ASSSGVGFEAF
TRBJ2-1,TRBV9,ASSVGGDSYNEQF
TRBJ2-6,TRBV5-6,ASSLEMDSPNVLT
TRBJ2-3,TRBV29-1,SVEGADSTDTQY
TRBJ2-3,TRBV7-9,ASRTSGGTDTQY
TRBJ2-5,TRBV27,ASSPTGTGETQY
TRBJ2-7,TRBV29-1,SVELPREGYEQY
TRBJ1-2,TRBV19,ASSYGQGRDYT
TRBJ2-1,TRBV6-1,ASIRNSYNEQF
TRBJ2-3,TRBV7-9,ASSPRQEDTQY
TRBJ1-3,TRBV28,ASRSGQGALFGNTIY
TRBJ1-2,TRBV5-4,ASSFKGQGDGYT
TRBJ1-1,TRBV6-6,ASSSTGWSTEAF
TRBJ2-3,TRBV30,AWTPGLAGGDPQY
TRBJ2-1,TRBV29-1,SVEDRAWDNEQF
TRBJ2-3,TRBV7-6,ASSLRGRGTDTQY
TRBJ2-1,TRBV5-4,ASSLGLAGNNEQF
TRBJ2-7,TRBV5-1,ASSLGLAGKQSYEQY
TRBJ2-1,TRBV29-1,SVERTSGSSYNEQF
TRBJ2-7,TRBV19,ASSLTGGFVEQY
TRBJ1-1,TRBV4-1,ASSQVQGPAEAF
TRBJ1-1,TRBV19,ASSPRQNTEAF
TRBJ2-7,TRBV7-3,ASSPGTGREQY